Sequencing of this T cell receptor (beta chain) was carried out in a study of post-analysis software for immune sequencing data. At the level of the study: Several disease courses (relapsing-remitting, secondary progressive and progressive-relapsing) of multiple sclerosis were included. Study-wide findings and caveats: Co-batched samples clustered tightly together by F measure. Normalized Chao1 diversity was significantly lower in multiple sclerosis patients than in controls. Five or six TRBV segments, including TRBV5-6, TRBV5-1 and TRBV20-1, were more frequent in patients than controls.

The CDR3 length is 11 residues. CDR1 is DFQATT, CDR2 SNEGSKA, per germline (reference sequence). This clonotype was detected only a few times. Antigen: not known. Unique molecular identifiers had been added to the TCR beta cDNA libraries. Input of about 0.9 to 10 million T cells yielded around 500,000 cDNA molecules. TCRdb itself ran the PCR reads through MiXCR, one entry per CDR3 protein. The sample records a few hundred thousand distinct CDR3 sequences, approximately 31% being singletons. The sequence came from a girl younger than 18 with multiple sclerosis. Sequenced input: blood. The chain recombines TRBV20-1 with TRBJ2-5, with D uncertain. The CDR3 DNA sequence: TGCAGAGGCCTTGTCCAAGAGACCCAGTACTTC. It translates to CRGLVQETQYF.